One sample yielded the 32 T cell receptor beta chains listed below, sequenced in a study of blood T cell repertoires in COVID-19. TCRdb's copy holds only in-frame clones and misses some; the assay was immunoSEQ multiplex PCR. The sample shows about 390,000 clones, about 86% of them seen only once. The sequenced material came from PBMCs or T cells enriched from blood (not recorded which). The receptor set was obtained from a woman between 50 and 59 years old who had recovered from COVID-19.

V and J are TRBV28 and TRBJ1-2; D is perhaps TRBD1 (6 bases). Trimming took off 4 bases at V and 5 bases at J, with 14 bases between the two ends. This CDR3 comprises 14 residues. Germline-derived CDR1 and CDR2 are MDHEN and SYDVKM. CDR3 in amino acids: CASSSQGYTYGYTF. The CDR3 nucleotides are TGTGCCAGCAGTTCACAGGGATATACATATGGCTACACCTTC.

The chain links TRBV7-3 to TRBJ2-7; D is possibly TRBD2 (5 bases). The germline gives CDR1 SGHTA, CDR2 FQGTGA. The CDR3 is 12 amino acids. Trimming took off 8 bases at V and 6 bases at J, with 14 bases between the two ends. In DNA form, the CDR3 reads TGTGCCAGCTCCTTGGAGGTGGGCGAGCAGTACTTC. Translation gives CASSLEVGEQYF.

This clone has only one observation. The CDR3 protein is CATSGTYEQFF. The CDR3 region has the DNA TGTGCCACCAGTGGCACTTATGAGCAGTTCTTC. V is TRBV24-1 and J is TRBJ2-1; D is unclear. Germline V CDR1 and CDR2: KGHDR, SFDVKD. CDR3 length equals 11 residues. Trimming removed 5 bases from V and 8 bases from J, with 6 bases in between.

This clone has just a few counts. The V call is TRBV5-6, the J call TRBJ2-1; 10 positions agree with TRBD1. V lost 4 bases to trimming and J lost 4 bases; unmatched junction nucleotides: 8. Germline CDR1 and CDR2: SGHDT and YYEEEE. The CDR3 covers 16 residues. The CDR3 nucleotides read TGTGCCAGCAGCCAAATCCCGGGACAGGGGTACAATGAGCAGTTCTTC. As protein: CASSQIPGQGYNEQFF.

The DNA of the CDR3 is TGTGCCAGCAGCTTAGGTCAGGGGATGAACACTGAAGCTTTCTTT. Amino acids: CASSLGQGMNTEAFF. The V gene is TRBV7-9, the J gene TRBJ1-1; a weak D match, TRBD1 (6 bases). From germline, CDR1 is SEHNR and CDR2 FQNEAQ (reference sequence). The CDR3 is 15 amino acids. Between the trimmed V and J ends, which lost 1 base and 0 bases, there was a span of 9 bases.

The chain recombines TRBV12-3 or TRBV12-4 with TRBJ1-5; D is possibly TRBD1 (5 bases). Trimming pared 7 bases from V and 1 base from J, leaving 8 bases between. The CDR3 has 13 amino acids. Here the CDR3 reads CASNRGSNQPQHF. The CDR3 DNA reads TGTGCCAGCAATCGGGGGAGCAATCAGCCCCAGCATTTT.

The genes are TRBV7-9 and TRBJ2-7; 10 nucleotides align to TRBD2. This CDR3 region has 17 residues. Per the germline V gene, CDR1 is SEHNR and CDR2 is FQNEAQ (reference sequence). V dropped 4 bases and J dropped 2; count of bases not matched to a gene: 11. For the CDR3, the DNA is TGTGCCAGCAGCTCAACATATACTAGCGGGGACACCTACGAGCAGTACTTC. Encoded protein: CASSSTYTSGDTYEQYF.

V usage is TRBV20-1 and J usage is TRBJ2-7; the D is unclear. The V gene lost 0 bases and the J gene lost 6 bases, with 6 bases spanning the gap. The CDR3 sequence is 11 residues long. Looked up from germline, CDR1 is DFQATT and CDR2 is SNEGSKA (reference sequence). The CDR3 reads CSARDRVEQYF. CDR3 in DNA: TGCAGTGCTAGAGATCGAGTCGAGCAGTACTTC.

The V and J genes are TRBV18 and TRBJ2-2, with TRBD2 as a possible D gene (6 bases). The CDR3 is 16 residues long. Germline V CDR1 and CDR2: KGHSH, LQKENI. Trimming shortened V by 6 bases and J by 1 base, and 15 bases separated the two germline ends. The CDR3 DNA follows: TGTGCCAGCTCGGATACCGGGACTTTGAACACCGGGGAGCTGTTTTTT. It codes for CASSDTGTLNTGELFF.

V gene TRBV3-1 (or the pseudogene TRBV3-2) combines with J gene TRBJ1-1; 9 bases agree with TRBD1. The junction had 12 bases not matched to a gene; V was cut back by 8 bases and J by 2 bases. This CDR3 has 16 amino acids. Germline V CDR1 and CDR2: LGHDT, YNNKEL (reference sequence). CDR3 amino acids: CASGTGTGRSNTEAFF. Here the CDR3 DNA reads TGTGCCAGCGGAACCGGGACAGGGAGGAGTAACACTGAAGCTTTCTTT.

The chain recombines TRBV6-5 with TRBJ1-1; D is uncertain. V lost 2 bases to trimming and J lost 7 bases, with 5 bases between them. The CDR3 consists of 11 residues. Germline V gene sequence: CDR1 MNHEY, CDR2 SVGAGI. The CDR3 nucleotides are TGTGCCAGCAGTTACGGCTGTGAAGCTTTCTTT. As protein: CASSYGCEAFF.

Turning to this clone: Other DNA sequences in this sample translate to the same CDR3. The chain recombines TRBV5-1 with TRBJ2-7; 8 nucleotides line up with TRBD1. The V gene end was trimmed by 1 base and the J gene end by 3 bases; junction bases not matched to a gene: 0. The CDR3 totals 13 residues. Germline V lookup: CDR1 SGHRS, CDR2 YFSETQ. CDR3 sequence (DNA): TGCGCCAGCAGCTTGACAGGGGGCTACGAGCAGTACTTC. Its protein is CASSLTGGYEQYF.

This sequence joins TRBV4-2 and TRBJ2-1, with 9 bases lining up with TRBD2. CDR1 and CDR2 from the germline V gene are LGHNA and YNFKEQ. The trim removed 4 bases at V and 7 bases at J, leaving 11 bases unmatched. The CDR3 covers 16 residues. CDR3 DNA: TGTGCCAGCAGCCCCGTGATGAGCGGGGGGAGGAATGAGCAGTTCTTC. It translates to CASSPVMSGGRNEQFF.

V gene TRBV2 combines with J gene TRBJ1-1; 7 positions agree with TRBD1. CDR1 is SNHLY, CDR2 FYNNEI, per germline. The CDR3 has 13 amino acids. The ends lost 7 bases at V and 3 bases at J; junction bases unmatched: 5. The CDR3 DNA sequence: TGTGCCAGCACTGCAGGGGGGCACACTGAAGCTTTCTTT. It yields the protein CASTAGGHTEAFF.

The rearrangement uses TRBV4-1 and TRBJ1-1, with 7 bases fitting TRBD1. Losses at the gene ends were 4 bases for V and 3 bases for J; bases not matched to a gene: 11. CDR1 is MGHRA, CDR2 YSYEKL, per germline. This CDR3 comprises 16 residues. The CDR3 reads CASSRWNYQGDTEAFF. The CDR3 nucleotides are TGCGCCAGCAGCCGTTGGAACTACCAGGGGGACACTGAAGCTTTCTTT.

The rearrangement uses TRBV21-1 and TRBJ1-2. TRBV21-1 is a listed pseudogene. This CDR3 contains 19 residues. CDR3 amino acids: CASSKTVGSILRQYYGYTF. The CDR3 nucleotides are TGTGCCAGCAGCAAAACTGTCGGGTCGATTTTACGGCAGTACTATGGCTACACCTTC.

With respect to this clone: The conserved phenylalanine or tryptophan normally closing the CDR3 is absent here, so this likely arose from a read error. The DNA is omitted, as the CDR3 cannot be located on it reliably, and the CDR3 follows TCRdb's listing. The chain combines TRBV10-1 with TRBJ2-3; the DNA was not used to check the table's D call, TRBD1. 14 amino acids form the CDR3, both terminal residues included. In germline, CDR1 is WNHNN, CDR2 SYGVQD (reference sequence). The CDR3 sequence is CASLPPLQGPGVGL.

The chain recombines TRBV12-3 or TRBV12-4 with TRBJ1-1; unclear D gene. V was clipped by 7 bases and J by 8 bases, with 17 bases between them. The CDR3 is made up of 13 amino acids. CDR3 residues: CASISRLRREAFF. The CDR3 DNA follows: TGTGCCAGCATAAGCCGTCTGAGGCGAGAAGCTTTCTTT.

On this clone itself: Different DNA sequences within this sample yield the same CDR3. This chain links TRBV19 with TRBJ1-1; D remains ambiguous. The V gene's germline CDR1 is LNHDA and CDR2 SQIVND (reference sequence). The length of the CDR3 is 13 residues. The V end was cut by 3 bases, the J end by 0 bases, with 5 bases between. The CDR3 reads CASSISVNTEAFF. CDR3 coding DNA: TGTGCCAGTAGTATCAGCGTGAACACTGAAGCTTTCTTT.

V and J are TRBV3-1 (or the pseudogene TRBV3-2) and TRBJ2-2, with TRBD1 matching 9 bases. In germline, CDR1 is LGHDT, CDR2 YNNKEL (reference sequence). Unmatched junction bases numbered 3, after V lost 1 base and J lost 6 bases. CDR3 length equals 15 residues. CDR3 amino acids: CASSQADRGSGELFF. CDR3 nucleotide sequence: TGTGCCAGCAGCCAAGCGGACAGGGGCTCCGGGGAGCTGTTTTTT.

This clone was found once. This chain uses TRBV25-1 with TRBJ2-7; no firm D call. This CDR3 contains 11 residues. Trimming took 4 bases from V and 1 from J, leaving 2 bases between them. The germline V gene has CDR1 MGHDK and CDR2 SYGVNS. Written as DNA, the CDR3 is TGTGCCAGCAGTGCATCCTACGAGCAGTACTTC. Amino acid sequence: CASSASYEQYF.

CDR3 sequence: CASSLGENQPQHF. The DNA of the CDR3 is TGTGCCAGCAGTCTAGGGGAAAATCAGCCCCAGCATTTT. The chain is built from TRBV2 and TRBJ1-5; D perhaps matches TRBD1 (5 bases). Germline lookup yields CDR1 SNHLY and CDR2 FYNNEI. This CDR3 is built from 13 residues. V gave up 5 bases and J gave up 4 bases, with 9 bases separating them.

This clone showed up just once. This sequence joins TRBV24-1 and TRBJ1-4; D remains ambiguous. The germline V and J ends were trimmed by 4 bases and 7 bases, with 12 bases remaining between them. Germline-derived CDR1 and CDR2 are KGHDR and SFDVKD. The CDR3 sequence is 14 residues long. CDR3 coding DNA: TGTGCCACCAGTGACGGGGAGGAAGTTGAAAAACTGTTTTTT. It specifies CATSDGEEVEKLFF.

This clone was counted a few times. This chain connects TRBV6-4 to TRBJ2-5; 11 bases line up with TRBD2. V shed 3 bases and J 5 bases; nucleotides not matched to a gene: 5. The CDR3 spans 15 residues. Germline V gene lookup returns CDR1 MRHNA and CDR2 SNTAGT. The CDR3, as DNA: TGTGCCAGCAGTGAACTAGCGGGGGCCCACGAGACCCAGTACTTC. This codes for CASSELAGAHETQYF.

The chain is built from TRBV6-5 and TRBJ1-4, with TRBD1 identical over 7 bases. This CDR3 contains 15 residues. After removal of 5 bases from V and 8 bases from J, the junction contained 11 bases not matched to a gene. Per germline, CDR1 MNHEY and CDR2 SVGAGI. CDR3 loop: CASSPGTAPREKLFF. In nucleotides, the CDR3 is TGTGCCAGCAGTCCAGGGACAGCCCCTAGAGAAAAACTGTTTTTT.

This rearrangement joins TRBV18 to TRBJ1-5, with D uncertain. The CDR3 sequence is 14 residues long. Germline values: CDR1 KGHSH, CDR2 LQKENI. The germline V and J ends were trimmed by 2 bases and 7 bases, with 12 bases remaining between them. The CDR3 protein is CASSPTGGSQPQHF. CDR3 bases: TGTGCCAGCTCACCAACCGGAGGGTCGCAGCCCCAGCATTTT.

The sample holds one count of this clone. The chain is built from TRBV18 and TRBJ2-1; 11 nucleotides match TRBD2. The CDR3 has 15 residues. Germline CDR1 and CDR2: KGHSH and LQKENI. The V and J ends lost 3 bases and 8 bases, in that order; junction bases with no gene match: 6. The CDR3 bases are TGTGCCAGCTCACCGAGTCTAGCGGGGGGCGATGAGCAGTTCTTC. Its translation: CASSPSLAGGDEQFF.

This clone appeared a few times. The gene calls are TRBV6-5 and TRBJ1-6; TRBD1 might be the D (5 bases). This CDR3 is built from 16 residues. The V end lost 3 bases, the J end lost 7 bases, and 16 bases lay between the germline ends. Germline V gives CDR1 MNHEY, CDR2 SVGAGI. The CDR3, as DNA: TGTGCCAGCAGTTATCGAAGCAGGGAACGGAATTCACCCCTCCACTTT. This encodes CASSYRSRERNSPLHF.

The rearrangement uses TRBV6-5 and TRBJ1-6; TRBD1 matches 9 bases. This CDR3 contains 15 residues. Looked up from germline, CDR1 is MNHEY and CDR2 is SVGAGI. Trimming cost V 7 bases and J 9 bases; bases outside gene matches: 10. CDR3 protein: CASTFARDRASPLHF. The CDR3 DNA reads TGTGCCAGCACTTTTGCCCGGGACAGGGCTTCACCCCTCCACTTT.

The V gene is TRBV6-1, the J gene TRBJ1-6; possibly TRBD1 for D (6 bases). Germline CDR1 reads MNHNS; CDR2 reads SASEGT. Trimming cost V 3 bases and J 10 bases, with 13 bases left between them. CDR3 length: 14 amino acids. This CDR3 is CASSERQVESPLHF. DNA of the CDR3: TGTGCCAGCAGTGAGAGACAGGTGGAATCACCCCTCCACTTT.

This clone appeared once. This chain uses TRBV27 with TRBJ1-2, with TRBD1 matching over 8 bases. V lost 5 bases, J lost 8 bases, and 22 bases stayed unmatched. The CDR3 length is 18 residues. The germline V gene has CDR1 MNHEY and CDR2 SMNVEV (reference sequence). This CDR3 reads CASSPLLQGAGGYGGYTF. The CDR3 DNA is TGTGCCAGCAGTCCCCTACTTCAGGGGGCAGGGGGCTATGGAGGCTACACCTTC.

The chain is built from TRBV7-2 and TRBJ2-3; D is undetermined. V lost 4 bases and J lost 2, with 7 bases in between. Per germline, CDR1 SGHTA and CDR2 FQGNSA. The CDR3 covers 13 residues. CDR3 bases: TGTGCCAGCAGCTCCCTCTTCACAGATACGCAGTATTTT. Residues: CASSSLFTDTQYF.